This TCR beta chain comes out of a study of blood T cell repertoires in COVID-19. Across the whole study: Spain, Italy and the United States supplied samples that represented acute and convalescent COVID-19. Sources were T cells, B-cell-depleted T cells, or PBMCs; the material itself was cDNA or gDNA.

V shed 1 base and J shed 0 bases, with 15 bases lying between them. Germline V gene sequence: CDR1 GTSNPN, CDR2 SVGIG (reference sequence). The CDR3 covers 16 residues. TCRdb's copy holds only in-frame clones and misses some; the assay was immunoSEQ multiplex PCR. The repertoire includes under 200,000 clones, approximately 90% of them detected once, and roughly 2% sits in the top ten. The chain has TRBV30 and TRBJ1-1; D unresolved. The TCR originated in a man between 18 and 35 years old with acute or convalescent COVID-19. Sequenced material: peripheral blood. The CDR3: CAWSGRGGLMNTEAFF. CDR3 coding DNA: TGTGCCTGGAGTGGTCGCGGAGGGCTGATGAACACTGAAGCTTTCTTT.